The next 25 T cell receptor beta chains were all read from a single sample in a study of radiotherapy plus CTLA-4 blockade in lung cancer. Profiled with immunoSEQ multiplex PCR; TCRdb holds only in-frame clones, not every one. The table shows some 70,000 clones, with about 80% occurring only once. The input for sequencing was peripheral blood, taken from a patient treated with radiotherapy plus ipilimumab. Receptor source: a human donor with non-small cell lung cancer who had a complete response to radiotherapy plus ipilimumab.

J is TRBJ1-1 and V is TRBV4-3, with TRBD1 as a possible D gene (6 bases). Germline V gives CDR1 LGHNA, CDR2 YSLEER. This CDR3 has 13 residues. The ends were cut back, 4 bases at V and 1 base at J, with 7 bases in the middle. Here the CDR3 reads CASSRDKNTEAFF. The CDR3 bases are TGCGCCAGCAGCCGGGACAAGAACACTGAAGCTTTCTTT.

The chain uses TRBV2 and TRBJ1-1, with 7 bases lining up with TRBD1. The V gene end was trimmed by 6 bases and the J gene end by 4 bases; junction bases not matched to a gene: 11. This CDR3 spans 15 amino acids. Germline CDR1 and CDR2: SNHLY and FYNNEI. The DNA of the CDR3 is TGTGCCAGCAGCGTTAGGGGGCGTGGGAGCACTGAAGCTTTCTTT. As protein: CASSVRGRGSTEAFF.

The chain is built from TRBV7-2 and TRBJ2-2; 9 bases match TRBD1. Trimming at V came to 1 base and at J to 4 bases, leaving 13 bases not matched to a gene. There are 19 residues in the CDR3. CDR1 is SGHTA, CDR2 FQGNSA, per germline. CDR3 sequence (DNA): TGTGCCAGCAGCTTAGTAGGGACAGGGTCAGGAGTGGGCACCGGGGAGCTGTTTTTT. As protein: CASSLVGTGSGVGTGELFF. Looking up the rest from reference TRBV7-2 and TRBJ2-2 gives the full variable domain: GAGVSQSPSNKVTEKGKDVELRCDPISGHTALYWYRQSLGQGLEFLIYFQGNSAPDKSGLPSDRFSAERTGGSVSTLTIQRTQQEDSAVYLCASSLVGTGSGVGTGELFFGEGSRLTVL.

In this sample, this clone turned up a few times. V is TRBV28 and J is TRBJ1-3; perhaps TRBD1 as D (5 bases). Germline lookup yields CDR1 MDHEN and CDR2 SYDVKM. The CDR3 contains 15 residues. V was trimmed by 6 bases and J by 3 bases, leaving 15 bases between them. The CDR3 reads CASRGRGSSGNTIYF. CDR3 DNA sequence: TGTGCCAGCAGGGGAAGGGGATCCAGTGGAAACACCATATATTTT.

The table lists this clone with a few counts. This chain connects TRBV12-5 to TRBJ2-1, with D perhaps assigned TRBD1 or TRBD2 (5 bases each). Germline V gene data show CDR1 as LGHNT and CDR2 as FRNRAP. The V gene lost 1 base and the J gene lost 9 bases, with 16 bases spanning the gap. The CDR3 is 15 residues long. CDR3 in amino acids: CASGLGRDPRGEQFF. Here the CDR3 DNA reads TGTGCTAGTGGTTTGGGCAGGGACCCCCGTGGTGAGCAGTTCTTC.

The chain joins TRBV30 to TRBJ1-5; D is undetermined. This CDR3 spans 15 amino acids. Trimming left V 0 bases short and J 0 bases short, with 9 bases between. Germline values: CDR1 GTSNPN, CDR2 SVGIG (reference sequence). Written as DNA, the CDR3 is TGTGCCTGGAGTGTACAAGGGAATAGCAATCAGCCCCAGCATTTT. This sequence encodes CAWSVQGNSNQPQHF. The full variable domain, its missing parts supplied by reference TRBV30 and TRBJ1-5, is SQTIHQWPATLVQPVGSPLSLECTVEGTSNPNLYWYRQAAGRGLQLLFYSVGIGQISSEVPQNLSASRPQDRQFILSSKKLLLSDSGFYLCAWSVQGNSNQPQHFGDGTRLSIL.

The chain employs TRBV7-9 and TRBJ2-1; 10 bases align to TRBD1. V lost 4 bases to trimming and J lost 7 bases; unmatched junction nucleotides: 4. The CDR3 is 14 amino acids. Germline assignment: CDR1 SEHNR and CDR2 FQNEAQ (reference sequence). The CDR3 DNA reads TGTGCCAGCAGCTCGAGGGGACAGGGGAATGAGCAGTTCTTC. It encodes CASSSRGQGNEQFF.

This sequence joins TRBV5-1 and TRBJ2-2; 11 positions agree with TRBD1. V dropped 4 bases and J dropped 5; count of bases not matched to a gene: 4. The CDR3 loop spans 15 amino acids. The germline gives CDR1 SGHRS, CDR2 YFSETQ. CDR3 coding DNA: TGCGCCAGCAGCGGACAGGGGGCAGGGACCGGGGAGCTGTTTTTT. Amino acids: CASSGQGAGTGELFF.

This clone appeared once. This chain joins TRBV12-5 and TRBJ1-1; 7 nucleotides align to TRBD1. V was clipped by 1 base and J by 1 base; unmatched bases: 18. The CDR3 spans 20 residues. Germline V gene data show CDR1 as LGHNT and CDR2 as FRNRAP. In nucleotides, the CDR3 is TGTGCTAGTGGTTTGGGAGTCCCGGGACAGCCCACAGTTAAGAACACTGAAGCTTTCTTT. Protein sequence: CASGLGVPGQPTVKNTEAFF.

The chain recombines TRBV29-1 with TRBJ1-5; 7 positions agree with TRBD1. Germline trimming cut 7 bases from V and 13 bases from J; bases unmatched to any gene: 16. CDR1 and CDR2 (germline): SQVTM, ANQGSEA. CDR3 length: 13 amino acids. CDR3 loop: CSAVTGISNIQHF. Here the CDR3 DNA reads TGCAGCGCTGTGACAGGGATCTCGAATATACAGCATTTT.

Only a few counts were recorded for this clone. The chain combines TRBV27 with TRBJ2-3; 13 positions agree with TRBD2. Germline CDR1 MNHEY, CDR2 SMNVEV (reference sequence). The CDR3 consists of 17 residues. Trimming at V came to 6 bases and at J to 1 base, leaving 7 bases not matched to a gene. The CDR3 sequence: CASRGLAGVGGTDTQYF. Written as DNA, the CDR3 is TGTGCCAGCAGAGGACTAGCGGGGGTGGGGGGCACAGATACGCAGTATTTT.

The chain combines TRBV7-2 with TRBJ1-1; a weak D match, TRBD1 (5 bases). Deletions cut 3 bases from V and 6 bases from J, with 11 bases between. Germline lookup yields CDR1 SGHTA and CDR2 FQGNSA. This CDR3 contains 13 residues. In DNA form, the CDR3 reads TGTGCCAGCAGCTTCGGGGCTGCCCCTGAAGCTTTCTTT. As protein: CASSFGAAPEAFF.

This clone was seen a single time. V is TRBV29-1 and J is TRBJ1-2, with 7 nucleotides matching TRBD1. Germline V CDR1 and CDR2: SQVTM, ANQGSEA. This CDR3 is 11 amino acids long. The V segment lost 6 bases and the J segment 6 bases; nucleotides outside the gene matches: 4. CDR3 sequence reads: CSVGDSDGYTF. The CDR3 DNA is TGCAGCGTCGGGGACAGTGATGGCTACACCTTC.

The chain links TRBV28 to TRBJ2-1; 7 bases agree with TRBD1. The trim removed 7 bases at V and 1 base at J, leaving 7 bases unmatched. This CDR3 contains 15 residues. The germline CDR1 and CDR2 sequences are MDHEN and SYDVKM. CDR3 in DNA: TGTGCCAGCACCATAGACAGGGTTTCCTACAATGAGCAGTTCTTC. This encodes CASTIDRVSYNEQFF. Combining the CDR3 with reference TRBV28 and TRBJ2-1 gives the whole variable domain DVKVTQSSRYLVKRTGEKVFLECVQDMDHENMFWYRQDPGLGLRLIYFSYDVKMKEKGDIPEGYSVSREKKERFSLILESASTNQTSMYLCASTIDRVSYNEQFFGPGTRLTVL.

This sequence joins TRBV18 and TRBJ1-5; no definite D call. The V and J ends lost 5 bases and 7 bases respectively, with 12 bases between them. Looked up from germline, CDR1 is KGHSH and CDR2 is LQKENI. The CDR3 runs to 13 residues. CDR3 in amino acids: CASSMGEGQPQHF. The CDR3 nucleotides are TGTGCCAGCTCAATGGGAGAGGGACAGCCCCAGCATTTT.

The genes are TRBV7-2 and TRBJ2-3; 8 nucleotides agree with TRBD2. CDR1 is SGHTA and CDR2 is FQGNSA in the germline V gene. Germline trimming cut 2 bases from V and 1 base from J; bases unmatched to any gene: 2. CDR3 length equals 15 residues. The CDR3 sequence is CASSLQTSGTDTQYF. CDR3 coding DNA: TGTGCCAGCAGCTTACAGACTAGCGGCACAGATACGCAGTATTTT.

The chain links TRBV25-1 to TRBJ2-5, with D perhaps assigned TRBD1 or TRBD2 (5 bases each). The V gene's germline CDR1 is MGHDK and CDR2 SYGVNS. The CDR3 loop spans 10 amino acids. Trimming cost V 8 bases and J 9 bases, with 10 bases left between them. This chain's CDR3 is CASREGSQYF. The CDR3 DNA reads as TGTGCCAGCCGCGAGGGGTCCCAGTACTTC.

The chain combines TRBV7-9 with TRBJ2-7; possible D gene TRBD1, 5 bases. Between the trimmed V and J ends, which lost 7 bases and 6 bases, there was a span of 16 bases. Germline V lookup: CDR1 SEHNR, CDR2 FQNEAQ (reference sequence). The CDR3 runs 13 residues. The CDR3 loop is CASTSRATGEQYF. For the CDR3, the DNA is TGTGCCAGCACCTCCAGGGCCACGGGCGAGCAGTACTTC.

The CDR3 bases are TGTGCCACCAGCAGAGGGCGAGGGGTTGAAGAGACCCAGTACTTC. Translated, it gives CATSRGRGVEETQYF. V is TRBV15 and J is TRBJ2-5; D is possibly TRBD1 or TRBD2 (5 bases each). Trimming took off 1 base at V and 3 bases at J, with 12 bases between the two ends. Germline CDR1 is LNHNV and CDR2 is YYDKDF (reference sequence). The CDR3 sequence is 15 residues long.

The chain is built from TRBV27 and TRBJ1-3; 10 bases are a match to TRBD1. V lost 4 bases and J lost 2; bases outside the gene matches: 11. The CDR3 extends over 18 amino acids. Germline assignment: CDR1 MNHEY and CDR2 SMNVEV (reference sequence). This CDR3 reads CASSSFIGTGEAGNTIYF. The CDR3 nucleotides read TGTGCCAGCAGTTCTTTCATCGGGACAGGGGAAGCTGGAAACACCATATATTTT.

This chain uses TRBV10-3 with TRBJ2-1; the match to TRBD1 covers 7 bases. The CDR3 sequence is 12 residues long. Trimming removed 6 bases from V and 8 bases from J; junction bases left unmatched: 4. Germline loops: CDR1 ENHRY, CDR2 SYGVKD. CDR3 in DNA: TGTGCCATCAGCCCCGGACAGGATGAGCAGTTCTTC. It specifies CAISPGQDEQFF.

This chain joins TRBV11-3 and TRBJ2-6; D gene ambiguous. Trimming removed 5 bases at V and 2 bases at J, with 13 bases between. CDR1 is SGHNT and CDR2 is YENEEA in the germline V gene. The CDR3 spans 16 residues. The CDR3 region is CASSPPRQTGANVLTF. CDR3 bases: TGTGCCAGCAGCCCCCCCCGTCAGACTGGGGCCAACGTCCTGACTTTC.

The gene calls are TRBV5-6 and TRBJ2-1; no firm D call. Trimming pared 0 bases from V and 1 base from J, leaving 8 bases between. This CDR3 comprises 15 residues. Germline V gene data show CDR1 as SGHDT and CDR2 as YYEEEE. The CDR3 protein is CASSLGWGSYNEQFF. CDR3 DNA: TGTGCCAGCAGCTTGGGGTGGGGATCCTACAATGAGCAGTTCTTC.

V is TRBV7-2 and J is TRBJ1-2, with TRBD1 identical over 8 bases. Germline V gene data show CDR1 as SGHTA and CDR2 as FQGNSA. The CDR3 runs 16 residues. Losses at the gene ends were 4 bases for V and 3 bases for J; bases not matched to a gene: 10. CDR3 in DNA: TGTGCCAGCAGCTCCCTTTCAGGGGGCGGCTACTATGGCTACACCTTC. Amino acids: CASSSLSGGGYYGYTF. The whole variable domain, remainder taken from reference TRBV7-2 and TRBJ1-2, is GAGVSQSPSNKVTEKGKDVELRCDPISGHTALYWYRQSLGQGLEFLIYFQGNSAPDKSGLPSDRFSAERTGGSVSTLTIQRTQQEDSAVYLCASSSLSGGGYYGYTFGSGTRLTVV.

The genes are TRBV30 and TRBJ2-2; D is ambiguous. The CDR3 spans 14 residues. The germline V gene has CDR1 GTSNPN and CDR2 SVGIG (reference sequence). Deletions cut 3 bases from V and 0 bases from J, with 8 bases between. The CDR3 DNA is TGTGCCTGGAGACCAGATCCGAACACCGGGGAGCTGTTTTTT. Translation gives CAWRPDPNTGELFF.